The 4 T cell receptor beta chains below all came from one sample that was sequenced in a study of identifying expanded T cells in peripheral blood. This table comes from immunoSEQ multiplex PCR, and its TCRdb copy is limited to in-frame clones, with some not included. The sample yields more than 75,000 clones, around 87% seen once. The sample consisted of blood. The receptors originated from a person between 18 and 70 years old in good health.

CDR3: CASSLQGIQSEAFF. CDR3 sequence (DNA): TGTGCCAGCAGTTTACAGGGTATTCAGTCTGAAGCTTTCTTT. J is TRBJ1-1 and V is TRBV27, with a weak D call TRBD1 (5 bases). Germline values: CDR1 MNHEY, CDR2 SMNVEV (reference sequence). V lost 2 bases and J lost 6, with 13 bases in between. The CDR3 extends over 14 amino acids.

This rearrangement joins TRBV6-5 to TRBJ2-1, with TRBD2 as a possible D gene (6 bases). This CDR3 contains 14 residues. V lost 4 bases and J 3 bases, leaving 10 bases between the germline ends. The germline gives CDR1 MNHEY, CDR2 SVGAGI. The DNA for the CDR3 is TGTGCCAGCAGTTCCTCGACTAGCTACAATGAGCAGTTCTTC. Its protein is CASSSSTSYNEQFF.

Only a few counts were recorded for this clone. This sequence joins TRBV30 and TRBJ1-1; no reliable D call. V was clipped by 4 bases and J by 1 base, with 10 bases between them. CDR1 is GTSNPN and CDR2 is SVGIG in the germline V gene (reference sequence). The CDR3 length is 13 residues. The DNA for the CDR3 is TGTGCCTGGAATAAACAGTCGAACACTGAAGCTTTCTTT. This encodes CAWNKQSNTEAFF.

In its sample, this clone was seen once. The rearrangement uses TRBV30 and TRBJ2-7, with D tentatively TRBD1 or TRBD2 (5 bases each). The CDR3 is 13 amino acids. The germline gives CDR1 GTSNPN, CDR2 SVGIG (reference sequence). V was trimmed by 4 bases and J by 0 bases, leaving 10 bases between them. The CDR3 reads CAWNSGSSYEQYF. CDR3 DNA: TGTGCCTGGAACTCAGGGAGCTCCTACGAGCAGTACTTC.